Following are 18 T cell receptor beta chains from one sample sequenced in a study of shared clonotypes between healthy human individuals (dated by TCRdb to the early 2020s). Library preparation was by the immunoSEQ multiplex PCR assay. TCRdb mirrors the immuneACCESS table, restricted to in-frame sequences. Some clones are absent from its copies; in checked studies, under half trace to an unresolved V gene, and the reason for the others is unknown. Counted in this sample were more than 500,000 clones; 85% to 95% of them appeared once. Of the sample, around 0.11% is held by the ten largest clones. CD8 naive samples consisted of CD45RO-negative cells that were positively selected for CCR7, yielding a CD45RA+CCR7+ population without TemRA cells. The sequenced sample consisted of naive CD8+ T cells sorted from blood. The cell subset or site label corresponds to: CD45RA+CCR7+. The receptor source for this set is a woman younger than 45 in good health.

The rearrangement uses TRBV19 and TRBJ2-5, with 7 bases aligning to TRBD1. The closer fit of TRBJ2-7 to the DNA end suggests the J call may be wrong. Germline values: CDR1 LNHDA, CDR2 SQIVND (reference sequence). The CDR3 length is 15 residues. CDR3 bases: TGTGCCAGTAGCCCGGGACAGACCCCTGCCTACGAGCAGTACTTC. This gives the protein CASSPGQTPAYEQYF.

This clone was counted once. Written as DNA, the CDR3 is TGTGCCAGCAGCTTAGGAGTAGGGGCAGTGAGTAATGAAAAACTGTTTTTT. Translating gives CASSLGVGAVSNEKLFF. The chain has TRBV11-2 and TRBJ1-4; D might be TRBD1 (5 bases). The ends were cut back, 1 base at V and 4 bases at J, with 16 bases in the middle. This CDR3 is built from 17 residues. Germline V gene data show CDR1 as SGHAT and CDR2 as FQNNGV.

The chain couples TRBV27 to TRBJ2-5; 7 bases match TRBD2. Germline trimming cut 3 bases from V and 4 bases from J; bases unmatched to any gene: 2. The CDR3 loop spans 13 amino acids. Germline V gives CDR1 MNHEY, CDR2 SMNVEV (reference sequence). The CDR3 region has the DNA TGTGCCAGCAGTTTTGGGGGGGTAGAGACCCAGTACTTC. Protein product: CASSFGGVETQYF.

The rearrangement links TRBV10-1 to TRBJ2-2; D remains unclear. This CDR3 has 12 amino acids. V lost 3 bases and J 4 bases, leaving 3 bases between the germline ends. Germline V CDR1 and CDR2: WNHNN, SYGVQD (reference sequence). The CDR3 spells CASSDGTGELFF. CDR3 DNA: TGCGCCAGCAGTGACGGCACCGGGGAGCTGTTTTTT.

Comment on this clone: This CDR3 is also generated by other DNA sequences in the sample. The genes are TRBV6-5 and TRBJ2-2, with D unclear. The CDR3 has 12 residues. The germline V gene has CDR1 MNHEY and CDR2 SVGAGI. The V end was cut by 2 bases, the J end by 5 bases, with 3 bases between. The CDR3 DNA sequence: TGTGCCAGCAGTTACGGGACCGGGGAGCTGTTTTTT. It yields the protein CASSYGTGELFF.

This clone was seen a single time. The V and J genes are TRBV2 and TRBJ2-1; 10 positions match TRBD2. Germline V gene data show CDR1 as SNHLY and CDR2 as FYNNEI. Trimming took 3 bases from V and 4 from J; bases not matched to a gene: 9. CDR3 length: 17 amino acids. CDR3 nucleotides: TGTGCCAGCAGTGACAGTAGGGCTAGCGGGAGTTACAATGAGCAGTTCTTC. Translating it yields CASSDSRASGSYNEQFF. Variable domain in full (rest from reference TRBV2 and TRBJ2-1): EPEVTQTPSHQVTQMGQEVILRCVPISNHLYFYWYRQILGQKVEFLVSFYNNEISEKSEIFDDQFSVERPDGSNFTLKIRSTKLEDSAMYFCASSDSRASGSYNEQFFGPGTRLTVL.

The V gene is TRBV9, the J gene TRBJ1-4; D is undetermined. V lost 0 bases, J lost 3 bases, and 9 bases lay in between. The CDR3 is made up of 15 amino acids. The V gene's germline CDR1 is SGDLS and CDR2 YYNGEE. In DNA, the CDR3 is TGTGCCAGCAGCGTAGGGGCAGCCGCTAATGAAAAACTGTTTTTT. It codes for CASSVGAAANEKLFF. The whole variable domain, filled in from reference TRBV9 and TRBJ1-4, reads DSGVTQTPKHLITATGQRVTLRCSPRSGDLSVYWYQQSLDQGLQFLIQYYNGEERAKGNILERFSAQQFPDLHSELNLSSLELGDSALYFCASSVGAAANEKLFFGSGTQLSVL.

This rearrangement joins TRBV5-6 to TRBJ1-5; D might be TRBD1 (5 bases). Germline V gives CDR1 SGHDT, CDR2 YYEEEE. V was pared by 6 bases and J by 5 bases, with 15 bases between. The CDR3 spans 14 residues. CDR3 amino acids: CASKRGWGDQPQHF. The CDR3 DNA follows: TGTGCCAGCAAGCGAGGATGGGGGGATCAGCCCCAGCATTTT. Based on the CDR3 plus reference TRBV5-6 and TRBJ1-5, the full variable domain is DAGVTQSPTHLIKTRGQQVTLRCSPKSGHDTVSWYQQALGQGPQFIFQYYEEEERQRGNFPDRFSGHQFPNYSSELNVNALLLGDSALYLCASKRGWGDQPQHFGDGTRLSIL.

The V and J genes are TRBV28 and TRBJ2-7; D might be TRBD2 (6 bases). V was clipped by 10 bases and J by 3 bases, with 19 bases between them. The germline V gene encodes CDR1 MDHEN and CDR2 SYDVKM. This CDR3 contains 14 residues. CDR3 bases: TGTGCCACCCGCAGTTCGGCGGGGCGCTACGAGCAGTACTTC. It codes for CATRSSAGRYEQYF.

The sample holds a few counts of this clone. Other nucleotide sequences in the sample specify the same CDR3. The J gene is TRBJ1-5, the V gene TRBV27; perhaps TRBD1 as D (5 bases). The CDR3 loop spans 14 amino acids. The V end lost 2 bases, the J end lost 3 bases, and 8 bases lay between the germline ends. CDR1 and CDR2 from the germline V gene are MNHEY and SMNVEV (reference sequence). CDR3 in DNA: TGTGCCAGCAGTTTACGACAGTACAATCAGCCCCAGCATTTT. Residues: CASSLRQYNQPQHF.

The chain employs TRBV21-1 and TRBJ2-7; TRBD1, as called in the table, went unchecked against the DNA. TRBV21-1 is flagged as a pseudogene. This CDR3 has 24 residues. The CDR3 protein is CASSKERGTGGVGWGRDPDYEQYF. DNA of the CDR3: TGTGCCAGCAGCAAAGAAAGGGGGACAGGGGGCGTCGGGTGGGGTCGGGACCCGGACTACGAGCAGTACTTC.

A note on this clone: Other DNA sequences in the same sample also yield this CDR3. The chain recombines TRBV5-4 with TRBJ1-5; D gene unclear. CDR3 length: 14 residues. The germline V and J ends were trimmed by 2 bases and 1 base, with 7 bases remaining between them. CDR1 SGHNT and CDR2 YYREEE come from the germline V gene (reference sequence). The CDR3 loop is CASSFRGSNQPQHF. The CDR3 region has the DNA TGTGCCAGCAGCTTTCGGGGAAGCAATCAGCCCCAGCATTTT.

The genes are TRBV27 and TRBJ2-1; 9 bases are a match to TRBD2. Germline V gene data show CDR1 as MNHEY and CDR2 as SMNVEV (reference sequence). V was pared by 5 bases and J by 3 bases, with 5 bases of the junction left unmatched. The CDR3 has 15 residues. CDR3 region: CASSPGTSSYNEQFF. The CDR3 DNA reads as TGTGCCAGCAGTCCCGGGACTAGCAGCTACAATGAGCAGTTCTTC.

The genes are TRBV27 and TRBJ2-3, with TRBD2 matching over 11 bases. The CDR3 has 16 residues. CDR1 MNHEY and CDR2 SMNVEV come from the germline V gene (reference sequence). V trimming: 4 bases; J trimming: 2 bases; junction bases outside the gene matches: 5. CDR3 sequence: CASSSGTSGNTDTQYF. CDR3 bases: TGTGCCAGCAGTTCCGGGACTAGCGGCAACACAGATACGCAGTATTTT.

This rearrangement joins TRBV4-1 to TRBJ2-7, with D unclear. Germline V CDR1 and CDR2: MGHRA, YSYEKL. The CDR3 is 13 amino acids. The ends were cut back, 5 bases at V and 4 bases at J, with 12 bases in the middle. For the CDR3, the DNA is TGCGCCAGCAGCGGCCCCCTAGGGTACGAGCAGTACTTC. Translating gives CASSGPLGYEQYF.

This clone was observed once. The sample holds other DNA sequences that translate to the same CDR3. The chain joins TRBV5-6 to TRBJ2-3; D call uncertain. The CDR3 consists of 12 residues. Trimming pared 3 bases from V and 0 bases from J, leaving 2 bases between. Germline V gene sequence: CDR1 SGHDT, CDR2 YYEEEE. Here the CDR3 reads CASSSSTDTQYF. As DNA, the CDR3 is TGTGCCAGCAGCTCTAGCACAGATACGCAGTATTTT.

The chain carries TRBV5-5 and TRBJ2-2; D is unclear. The V and J ends lost 0 bases and 1 base respectively, with 7 bases between them. The germline CDR1 and CDR2 sequences are SGHKS and YYEKEE (reference sequence). This CDR3 contains 15 residues. CDR3 residues: CASSLVYGNTGELFF. The CDR3 DNA follows: TGTGCCAGCAGCTTGGTTTACGGGAACACCGGGGAGCTGTTTTTT. Complete variable domain (other parts from reference TRBV5-5 and TRBJ2-2): DAGVTQSPTHLIKTRGQQVTLRCSPISGHKSVSWYQQVLGQGPQFIFQYYEKEERGRGNFPDRFSARQFPNYSSELNVNALLLGDSALYLCASSLVYGNTGELFFGEGSRLTVL.

The V call is TRBV7-9, the J call TRBJ2-7, with 14 bases that match TRBD2. The CDR3 length is 17 residues. J was trimmed by 2 bases and V by 5 bases; bases with no gene match: 8. Germline CDR1 SEHNR, CDR2 FQNEAQ (reference sequence). Here the CDR3 reads CASSGLAGGGGTYEQYF. Here the CDR3 DNA reads TGTGCCAGCAGCGGACTAGCGGGAGGAGGAGGTACCTACGAGCAGTACTTC.